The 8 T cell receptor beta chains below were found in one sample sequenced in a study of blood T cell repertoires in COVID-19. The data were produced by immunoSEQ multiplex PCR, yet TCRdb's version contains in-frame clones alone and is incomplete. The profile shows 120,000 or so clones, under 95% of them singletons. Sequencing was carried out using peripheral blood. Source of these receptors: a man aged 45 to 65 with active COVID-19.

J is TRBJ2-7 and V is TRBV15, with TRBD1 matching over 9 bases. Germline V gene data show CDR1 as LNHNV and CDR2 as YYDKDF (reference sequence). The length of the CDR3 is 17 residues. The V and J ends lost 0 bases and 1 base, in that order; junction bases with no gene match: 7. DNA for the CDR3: TGTGCCACCAGCAGAGATGCCAGGACAGGGGATTCCTACGAGCAGTACGTC. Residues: CATSRDARTGDSYEQYV.

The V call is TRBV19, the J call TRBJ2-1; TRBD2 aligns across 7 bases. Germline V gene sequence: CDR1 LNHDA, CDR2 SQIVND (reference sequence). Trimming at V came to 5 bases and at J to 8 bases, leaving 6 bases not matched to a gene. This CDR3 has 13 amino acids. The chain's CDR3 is CASSLRELYEQFF. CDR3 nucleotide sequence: TGTGCCAGTAGTCTGCGGGAGCTCTATGAGCAGTTCTTC.

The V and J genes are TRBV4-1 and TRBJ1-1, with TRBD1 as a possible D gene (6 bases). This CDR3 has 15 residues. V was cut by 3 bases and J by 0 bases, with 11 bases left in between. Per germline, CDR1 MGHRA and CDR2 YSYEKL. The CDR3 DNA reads TGCGCCAGCAGCCAGATAACAGGGTTGAACACTGAAGCTTTCTTT. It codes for CASSQITGLNTEAFF.

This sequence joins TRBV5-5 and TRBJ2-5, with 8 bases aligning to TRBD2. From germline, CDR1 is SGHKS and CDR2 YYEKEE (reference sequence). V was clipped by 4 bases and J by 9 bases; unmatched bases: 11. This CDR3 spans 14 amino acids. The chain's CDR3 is CASSGSAGAGPQYF. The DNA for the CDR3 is TGTGCCAGCAGCGGATCAGCGGGAGCTGGGCCCCAGTACTTC.

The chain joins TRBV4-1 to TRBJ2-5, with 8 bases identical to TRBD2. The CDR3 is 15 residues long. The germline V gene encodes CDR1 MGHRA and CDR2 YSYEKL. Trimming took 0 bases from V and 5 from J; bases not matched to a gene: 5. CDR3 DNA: TGCGCCAGCAGCCAAGATCCGGGGGGGTATGAGACCCAGTACTTC. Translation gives CASSQDPGGYETQYF.

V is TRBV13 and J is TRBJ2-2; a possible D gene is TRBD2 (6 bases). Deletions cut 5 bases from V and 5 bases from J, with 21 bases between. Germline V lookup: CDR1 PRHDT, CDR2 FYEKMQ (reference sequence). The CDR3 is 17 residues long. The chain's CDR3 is CASSDNWRAGPTGELFF. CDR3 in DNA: TGTGCCAGCAGCGATAATTGGAGGGCGGGCCCGACCGGGGAGCTGTTTTTT.

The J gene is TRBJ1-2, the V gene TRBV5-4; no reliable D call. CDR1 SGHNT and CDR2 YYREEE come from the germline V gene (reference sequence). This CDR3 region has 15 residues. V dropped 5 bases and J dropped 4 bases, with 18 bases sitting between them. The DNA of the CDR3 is TGTGCCAGCAGTACTAGGTCCGCGGGAATCTATGGCTACACCTTC. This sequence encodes CASSTRSAGIYGYTF.

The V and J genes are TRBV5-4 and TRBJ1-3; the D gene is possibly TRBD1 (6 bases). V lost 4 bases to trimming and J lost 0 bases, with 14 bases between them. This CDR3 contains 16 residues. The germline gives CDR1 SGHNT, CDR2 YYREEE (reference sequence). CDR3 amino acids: CASSTGTMSSGNTIYF. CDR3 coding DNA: TGTGCCAGCAGCACCGGGACAATGAGCTCTGGAAACACCATATATTTT.